This TCR beta chain was sequenced in a study of T cell changes during pregnancy in multiple sclerosis. Assay: immunoSEQ multiplex PCR; the TCRdb copy retains only in-frame clones and omits some. The sample shows 70,000 to 90,000 clones, about nine tenths of them seen only once. The CDR3 extends over 16 amino acids. In germline, CDR1 is SGHTA, CDR2 FQGNSA. With V trimmed by 5 bases and J by 4 bases, 11 bases remained unmatched. This clonotype originated in a female donor in good health, serving as a control in a pregnancy study. Some clones in this sample may be carry-over from other donors' samples. The chain has TRBV7-2 and TRBJ2-5; 9 bases fit TRBD2. The source material was PBMCs, sampled in the first trimester of pregnancy. In nucleotides, the CDR3 is TGTGCCAGCAGCACCCGGCGGCGGGGGGGCCGAGAGACCCAGTACTTC. This encodes CASSTRRRGGRETQYF.